Detailed here is one T cell receptor (beta chain). A quantity of about 0.5 to 1 ug RNA underwent reverse transcription using random hexamers. Amplification of TCR beta CDR3 by immunoSEQ multiplex PCR spanned 54 Vbeta and 13 Jbeta. TCRdb fed the immunoSEQ multiplex PCR reads into MiXCR, producing one record per CDR3 protein. The table includes 250,000 to 300,000 distinct CDR3 sequences, 89% detected once. In blood CD8+ and CD4+ T cells, TCR beta underwent sequencing. The multiple sclerosis controls were treatment-naive patients, and their relapsing-remitting disease was stable or active. TEMRA cells were enriched by FACS, and CD4+ and CD8+ T cells were negatively isolated. This entry is derived from a study of CD8 T cells in Susac syndrome. CDR3 size: 14 residues. Per the germline V gene, CDR1 is SEHNR and CDR2 is FQNEAQ (reference sequence). Trimming pared 1 base from V and 5 bases from J, leaving 9 bases between.

The genes are TRBV7-9 and TRBJ1-5; D remains unclear. The receptor comes from a human donor with multiple sclerosis. The sequencing sample was made of CD8+ T cells from PBMCs. The CDR3 spells CASSLVGWDQPQHF. CDR3 nucleotides: TGTGCCAGCAGCTTAGTGGGCTGGGATCAGCCCCAGCATTTT.